Following are 26 T cell receptor beta chains from one sample sequenced in a study of blood T cell repertoires in COVID-19. The assay was immunoSEQ multiplex PCR, and TCRdb's table has in-frame clones only and misses some. The top ten hold approximately 11% of the sample, which has 110,000 to 150,000 clones, about nine tenths seen once. Material for sequencing was PBMCs or T cells enriched from blood (not recorded which). The receptors here all came from a man between 60 and 75 years old who had recovered from COVID-19.

The chain employs TRBV11-2 and TRBJ1-3; 7 nucleotides agree with TRBD1. The trim removed 4 bases at V and 1 base at J, leaving 4 bases unmatched. Germline lookup yields CDR1 SGHAT and CDR2 FQNNGV. This CDR3 region has 15 residues. In DNA, the CDR3 is TGTGCCAGCAGCTCCACGACAGGGTCTGGAAACACCATATATTTT. This gives the protein CASSSTTGSGNTIYF.

J is TRBJ2-4 and V is TRBV19; D ambiguous. The length of the CDR3 is 14 residues. The germline gives CDR1 LNHDA, CDR2 SQIVND (reference sequence). V lost 5 bases and J lost 0, with 8 bases in between. This CDR3 is CASSGGVAKNIQYF. The CDR3 bases are TGTGCCAGTAGTGGCGGAGTAGCCAAAAACATTCAGTACTTC.

This chain connects TRBV5-5 to TRBJ1-6; TRBD1 is a possible D gene (5 bases). Per germline, CDR1 SGHKS and CDR2 YYEKEE (reference sequence). Trimming shortened V by 4 bases and J by 7 bases, and 15 bases separated the two germline ends. CDR3 length equals 15 residues. The CDR3: CASSRFPGLNSPLHF. The CDR3 DNA is TGTGCCAGCAGCCGCTTTCCGGGACTGAATTCACCCCTCCACTTT.

This chain uses TRBV11-3 with TRBJ1-1; no reliable D call. The germline gives CDR1 SGHNT, CDR2 YENEEA. This CDR3 has 12 amino acids. V was trimmed by 5 bases and J by 7 bases, leaving 11 bases between them. CDR3 sequence: CASSRSGGEAFF. In nucleotides, the CDR3 is TGTGCCAGCAGCCGGAGTGGCGGTGAAGCTTTCTTT.

The chain is built from TRBV28 and TRBJ1-2, with D uncertain. The V end lost 6 bases, the J end lost 4 bases, and 12 bases lay between the germline ends. CDR3 length: 13 amino acids. Germline values: CDR1 MDHEN, CDR2 SYDVKM. Written as DNA, the CDR3 is TGTGCCAGCAGCAACGCTAATATCTATGGCTACACCTTC. Its protein product is CASSNANIYGYTF.

The V and J genes are TRBV18 and TRBJ1-1; 9 nucleotides agree with TRBD1. V trimming: 3 bases; J trimming: 1 base; junction bases outside the gene matches: 9. Germline CDR1 is KGHSH and CDR2 is LQKENI. The CDR3 runs to 17 residues. The CDR3 protein is CASSPQFGTGRNTEAFF. CDR3 DNA: TGTGCCAGCTCACCCCAATTCGGGACAGGGAGGAACACTGAAGCTTTCTTT. Combining the CDR3 with reference TRBV18 and TRBJ1-1 gives the whole variable domain NAGVMQNPRHLVRRRGQEARLRCSPMKGHSHVYWYRQLPEEGLKFMVYLQKENIIDESGMPKERFSAEFPKEGPSILRIQQVVRGDSAAYFCASSPQFGTGRNTEAFFGQGTRLTVV.

The rearrangement uses TRBV15 and TRBJ2-7, with TRBD1 as a possible D gene (6 bases). In germline, CDR1 is LNHNV, CDR2 YYDKDF (reference sequence). Trimming shortened V by 4 bases and J by 3 bases, and 10 bases separated the two germline ends. The CDR3 spans 13 residues. The CDR3 loop is CATSTGQNYEQYF. The CDR3 nucleotides are TGTGCCACCAGCACCGGACAGAACTACGAGCAGTACTTC. The full variable domain, in which reference TRBV15 and TRBJ2-7 provide the parts outside the CDR3, is DAMVIQNPRYQVTQFGKPVTLSCSQTLNHNVMYWYQQKSSQAPKLLFHYYDKDFNNEADTPDNFQSRRPNTSFCFLDIRSPGLGDTAMYLCATSTGQNYEQYFGPGTRLTVT.

This chain links TRBV6-5 with TRBJ2-7; 11 bases align to TRBD2. This CDR3 region has 15 residues. Trimming took 10 bases from V and 0 from J; bases not matched to a gene: 8. From germline, CDR1 is MNHEY and CDR2 SVGAGI. The CDR3 region is CATEPSGRSSYEQYF. The CDR3 DNA reads as TGTGCCACTGAGCCTAGCGGGAGGTCCTCCTACGAGCAGTACTTC.

The V call is TRBV12-3 or TRBV12-4, the J call TRBJ2-5; D is undetermined. Trimming left V 3 bases short and J 4 bases short, with 6 bases between. This CDR3 is built from 12 residues. CDR3 coding DNA: TGTGCCAGCAGTTTTTACGGAGAGACCCAGTACTTC. The encoded protein is CASSFYGETQYF.

This clone was observed once. The chain combines TRBV6-4 with TRBJ1-1; D is undetermined. The CDR3 contains 18 residues. CDR1 is MRHNA, CDR2 SNTAGT, per germline. The V gene lost 2 bases and the J gene lost 3 bases, with 22 bases spanning the gap. DNA of the CDR3: TGTGCCAGCAGTGACCCGCCCCCCGAAACCCGGTCCTACACTGAAGCTTTCTTT. Amino acids: CASSDPPPETRSYTEAFF.

The chain is built from TRBV27 and TRBJ1-3; the D gene is possibly TRBD1 (6 bases). The CDR3 covers 14 residues. The germline V and J ends were trimmed by 6 bases and 0 bases, with 9 bases remaining between them. In germline, CDR1 is MNHEY, CDR2 SMNVEV (reference sequence). The CDR3 spells CASSTGTSGNTIYF. The CDR3 nucleotides read TGTGCCAGCAGCACAGGGACCTCTGGAAACACCATATATTTT.

This sequence joins TRBV3-1 (or the pseudogene TRBV3-2) and TRBJ2-1; D might be TRBD2 (6 bases). This CDR3 contains 15 residues. Trimming removed 5 bases at V and 5 bases at J, with 16 bases between. Germline values: CDR1 LGHDT, CDR2 YNNKEL (reference sequence). The CDR3 spells CASSDPSVGDNEQFF. CDR3 nucleotides: TGTGCCAGCAGCGATCCTAGCGTAGGGGACAATGAGCAGTTCTTC.

The chain recombines TRBV16 with TRBJ1-2; no clear D. The CDR3 has 15 amino acids. Trimming removed 0 bases at V and 4 bases at J, with 12 bases between. Germline V gene lookup returns CDR1 KGHSY and CDR2 FQNENV. CDR3 protein: CASSQSAGFVYGYTF. CDR3 coding DNA: TGTGCCAGCAGCCAATCGGCAGGTTTTGTCTATGGCTACACCTTC.

The chain uses TRBV5-1 and TRBJ2-1; 9 bases are shared with TRBD1. The CDR3 consists of 15 residues. V dropped 4 bases and J dropped 7; count of bases not matched to a gene: 9. The germline CDR1 and CDR2 sequences are SGHRS and YFSETQ. The CDR3 DNA is TGCGCCAGCAGCCCAGGGGACAGGGTGGATAATGAGCAGTTCTTC. Its protein is CASSPGDRVDNEQFF.

The chain has TRBV5-4 and TRBJ2-7; no clear D. The V gene's germline CDR1 is SGHNT and CDR2 YYREEE (reference sequence). The CDR3 is 16 residues long. Trimming removed 2 bases at V and 1 base at J, with 16 bases between. DNA for the CDR3: TGTGCCAGCAGCTTAAACCCGACGGGTGGATCCTACGAGCAGTACTTC. Protein: CASSLNPTGGSYEQYF. Full variable domain (missing parts from reference TRBV5-4 and TRBJ2-7): ETGVTQSPTHLIKTRGQQVTLRCSSQSGHNTVSWYQQALGQGPQFIFQYYREEENGRGNFPPRFSGLQFPNYSSELNVNALELDDSALYLCASSLNPTGGSYEQYFGPGTRLTVT.

The rearrangement uses TRBV18 and TRBJ1-4; no clear D gene. The CDR3 runs to 16 residues. The germline V and J ends were trimmed by 6 bases and 0 bases, with 14 bases remaining between them. Germline CDR1 and CDR2: KGHSH and LQKENI. Here the CDR3 DNA reads TGTGCCAGCTCGCAACGGAGGATTTCAACTAATGAAAAACTGTTTTTT. This encodes CASSQRRISTNEKLFF. Based on the CDR3 plus reference TRBV18 and TRBJ1-4, the full variable domain is NAGVMQNPRHLVRRRGQEARLRCSPMKGHSHVYWYRQLPEEGLKFMVYLQKENIIDESGMPKERFSAEFPKEGPSILRIQQVVRGDSAAYFCASSQRRISTNEKLFFGSGTQLSVL.

The chain combines TRBV19 with TRBJ1-1, with no clear D. The CDR3 sequence is 14 residues long. V was cut by 3 bases and J by 1 base, with 9 bases left in between. Germline loops: CDR1 LNHDA, CDR2 SQIVND (reference sequence). The CDR3 DNA reads TGTGCCAGTAGTATGAGGGTAGAGAACACTGAAGCTTTCTTT. Protein sequence: CASSMRVENTEAFF.

This clone was detected only a few times. The chain recombines TRBV1 with TRBJ2-2; the DNA was not used to check the table's D call, TRBD2. TRBV1 is annotated as a pseudogene. CDR3 length: 16 residues. DNA of the CDR3: TGCACCAGCAGCCAAGTGCTAGCGGGACCCACCGGGGAGCTGTTTTTT. Protein product: CTSSQVLAGPTGELFF.

V and J are TRBV10-3 and TRBJ2-1, with a possible D match to TRBD2 (5 bases). CDR1 and CDR2 (germline): ENHRY, SYGVKD. This CDR3 spans 16 amino acids. Trimming stripped 7 bases from V and 0 bases from J, with 16 bases between. CDR3 region: CAITGRGSSSYNEQFF. The CDR3 coding sequence is TGTGCCATCACTGGGAGAGGTTCATCCTCCTACAATGAGCAGTTCTTC.

The rearrangement links TRBV30 to TRBJ2-5; tentatively, D is TRBD2 (6 bases). The germline V and J ends were trimmed by 0 bases and 2 bases, with 7 bases remaining between them. Looked up from germline, CDR1 is GTSNPN and CDR2 is SVGIG (reference sequence). This CDR3 is 13 amino acids long. The CDR3 nucleotides are TGTGCCTGGAGTGTCGCGGGGCAAGAGACCCAGTACTTC. Translating gives CAWSVAGQETQYF.

The chain employs TRBV18 and TRBJ1-1; no definite D call. The germline V gene encodes CDR1 KGHSH and CDR2 LQKENI. V shed 2 bases and J shed 7 bases, with 14 bases lying between them. The CDR3 contains 14 residues. The CDR3 protein is CASSPIEGVGEAFF. As DNA, the CDR3 is TGTGCCAGCTCACCAATCGAGGGAGTGGGTGAAGCTTTCTTT. Variable domain in full (rest from reference TRBV18 and TRBJ1-1): NAGVMQNPRHLVRRRGQEARLRCSPMKGHSHVYWYRQLPEEGLKFMVYLQKENIIDESGMPKERFSAEFPKEGPSILRIQQVVRGDSAAYFCASSPIEGVGEAFFGQGTRLTVV.

This chain's CDR3 is CASSLRLSSYNEQFF. The DNA of the CDR3 is TGTGCCAGCAGCTTGCGTTTGAGCTCCTACAATGAGCAGTTCTTC. The V call is TRBV5-4, the J call TRBJ2-1; D not certain. CDR3 length equals 15 residues. Germline loops: CDR1 SGHNT, CDR2 YYREEE (reference sequence). V lost 1 base and J 0 bases, leaving 8 bases between the germline ends. Drawing the rest from reference TRBV5-4 and TRBJ2-1, the complete variable domain is ETGVTQSPTHLIKTRGQQVTLRCSSQSGHNTVSWYQQALGQGPQFIFQYYREEENGRGNFPPRFSGLQFPNYSSELNVNALELDDSALYLCASSLRLSSYNEQFFGPGTRLTVL.

The chain has TRBV30 and TRBJ1-1; 8 bases line up with TRBD1. Germline CDR1 is GTSNPN and CDR2 is SVGIG (reference sequence). The CDR3 sequence is 13 residues long. V shed 8 bases, J shed 3 bases, and the junction held 8 bases outside the gene matches. CDR3 in DNA: TGTGCCGGTTCAGGGGGCGCGGACACTGAAGCTTTCTTT. Translated, it gives CAGSGGADTEAFF. The full variable domain, in which reference TRBV30 and TRBJ1-1 provide the parts outside the CDR3, is SQTIHQWPATLVQPVGSPLSLECTVEGTSNPNLYWYRQAAGRGLQLLFYSVGIGQISSEVPQNLSASRPQDRQFILSSKKLLLSDSGFYLCAGSGGADTEAFFGQGTRLTVV.

The genes are TRBV11-2 and TRBJ1-1, with 10 bases matching TRBD1. This CDR3 region has 15 residues. From germline, CDR1 is SGHAT and CDR2 FQNNGV. Trimming cost V 1 base and J 5 bases; bases outside gene matches: 4. Here the CDR3 reads CASSLGDRGRTEAFF. CDR3 coding DNA: TGTGCCAGCAGCTTAGGGGACAGGGGACGGACTGAAGCTTTCTTT.

This rearrangement joins TRBV18 to TRBJ2-7; D gene uncertain. The CDR3 runs to 16 residues. The ends were cut back, 3 bases at V and 3 bases at J, with 18 bases in the middle. The V gene's germline CDR1 is KGHSH and CDR2 LQKENI. CDR3 DNA: TGTGCCAGCTCACCCCTAGATAACTCCCAAATCTACGAGCAGTACTTC. Protein: CASSPLDNSQIYEQYF.

The rearrangement uses TRBV5-1 and TRBJ1-6; D gene uncertain. CDR1 and CDR2 from the germline V gene are SGHRS and YFSETQ. V was cut by 0 bases and J by 6 bases, with 7 bases left in between. The CDR3 is 14 amino acids. The CDR3 bases are TGCGCCAGCAGCTTGGAACAGAGTAATTCACCCCTCCACTTT. This encodes CASSLEQSNSPLHF.